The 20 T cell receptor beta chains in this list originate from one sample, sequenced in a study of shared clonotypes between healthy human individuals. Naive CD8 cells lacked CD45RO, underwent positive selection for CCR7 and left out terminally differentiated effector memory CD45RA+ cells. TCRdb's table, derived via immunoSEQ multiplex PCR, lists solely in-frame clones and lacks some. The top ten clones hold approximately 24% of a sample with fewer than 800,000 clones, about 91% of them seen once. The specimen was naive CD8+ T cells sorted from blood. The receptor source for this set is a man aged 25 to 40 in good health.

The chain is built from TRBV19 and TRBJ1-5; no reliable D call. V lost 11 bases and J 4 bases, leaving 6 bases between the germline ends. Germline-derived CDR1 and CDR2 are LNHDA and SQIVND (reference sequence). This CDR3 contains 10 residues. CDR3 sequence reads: CAAGNQPQHF. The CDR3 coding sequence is TGTGCCGCGGGGAATCAGCCCCAGCATTTT.

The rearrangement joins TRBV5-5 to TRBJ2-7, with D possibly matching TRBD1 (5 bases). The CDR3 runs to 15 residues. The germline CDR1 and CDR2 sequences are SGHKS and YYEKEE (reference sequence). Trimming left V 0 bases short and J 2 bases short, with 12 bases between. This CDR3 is CASSLAEGAAYEQYF. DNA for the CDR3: TGTGCCAGCAGCTTGGCGGAAGGGGCGGCCTACGAGCAGTACTTC.

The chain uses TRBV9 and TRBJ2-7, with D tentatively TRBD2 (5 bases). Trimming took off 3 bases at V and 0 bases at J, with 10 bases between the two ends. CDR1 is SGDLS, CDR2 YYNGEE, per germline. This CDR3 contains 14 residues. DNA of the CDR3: TGTGCCAGCAGCGCCGGAAGCGGCTCCTACGAGCAGTACTTC. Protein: CASSAGSGSYEQYF. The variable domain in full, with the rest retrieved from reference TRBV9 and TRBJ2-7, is DSGVTQTPKHLITATGQRVTLRCSPRSGDLSVYWYQQSLDQGLQFLIQYYNGEERAKGNILERFSAQQFPDLHSELNLSSLELGDSALYFCASSAGSGSYEQYFGPGTRLTVT.

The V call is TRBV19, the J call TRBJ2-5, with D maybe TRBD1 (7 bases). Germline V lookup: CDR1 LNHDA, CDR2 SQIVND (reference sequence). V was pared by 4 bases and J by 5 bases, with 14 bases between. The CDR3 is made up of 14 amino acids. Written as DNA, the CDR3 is TGTGCCAGTAGTAACCCAGGGGGAGGCGAGACCCAGTACTTC. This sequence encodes CASSNPGGGETQYF. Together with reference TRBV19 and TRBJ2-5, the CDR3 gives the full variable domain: DGGITQSPKYLFRKEGQNVTLSCEQNLNHDAMYWYRQDPGQGLRLIYYSQIVNDFQKGDIAEGYSVSREKKESFPLTVTSAQKNPTAFYLCASSNPGGGETQYFGPGTRLLVL.

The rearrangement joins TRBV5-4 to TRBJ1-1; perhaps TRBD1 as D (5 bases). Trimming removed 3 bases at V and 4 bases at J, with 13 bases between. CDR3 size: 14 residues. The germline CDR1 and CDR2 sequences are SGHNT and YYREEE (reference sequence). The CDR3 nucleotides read TGTGCCAGCAGCTCCACGGGGAGGGGCACTGAAGCTTTCTTT. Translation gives CASSSTGRGTEAFF.

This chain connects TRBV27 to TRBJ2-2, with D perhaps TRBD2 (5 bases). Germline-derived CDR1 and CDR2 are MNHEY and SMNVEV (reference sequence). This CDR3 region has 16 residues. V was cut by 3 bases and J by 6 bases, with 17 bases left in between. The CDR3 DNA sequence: TGTGCCAGCAGTTTGCTCCGGACTGCCGGGGCCGGGGAGCTGTTTTTT. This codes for CASSLLRTAGAGELFF.

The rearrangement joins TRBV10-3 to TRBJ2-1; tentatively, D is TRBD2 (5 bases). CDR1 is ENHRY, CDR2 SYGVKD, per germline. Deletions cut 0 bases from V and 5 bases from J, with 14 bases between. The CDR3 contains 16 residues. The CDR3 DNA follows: TGTGCCATCAGTGAGTCCGTGGGAGCGGAAAACAATGAGCAGTTCTTC. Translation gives CAISESVGAENNEQFF.

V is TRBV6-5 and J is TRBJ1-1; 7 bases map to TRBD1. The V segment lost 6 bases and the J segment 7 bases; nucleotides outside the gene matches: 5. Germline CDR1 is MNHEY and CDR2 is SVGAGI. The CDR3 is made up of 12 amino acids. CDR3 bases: TGTGCCAGCAGCCGACAGGGAGGTGAAGCTTTCTTT. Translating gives CASSRQGGEAFF.

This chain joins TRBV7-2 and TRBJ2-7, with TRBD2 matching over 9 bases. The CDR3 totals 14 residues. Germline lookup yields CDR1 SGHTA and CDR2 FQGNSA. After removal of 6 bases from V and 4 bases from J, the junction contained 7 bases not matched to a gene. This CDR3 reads CASSSGTSRYEQYF. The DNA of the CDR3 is TGTGCCAGCAGTTCCGGGACTAGCAGATACGAGCAGTACTTC.

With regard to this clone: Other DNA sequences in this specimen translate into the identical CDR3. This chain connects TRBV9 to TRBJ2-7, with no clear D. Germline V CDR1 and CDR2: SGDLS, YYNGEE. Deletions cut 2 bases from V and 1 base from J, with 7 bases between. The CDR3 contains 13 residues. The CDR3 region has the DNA TGTGCCAGCAGCGTGGGCAGTTCCTACGAGCAGTACTTC. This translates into CASSVGSSYEQYF.

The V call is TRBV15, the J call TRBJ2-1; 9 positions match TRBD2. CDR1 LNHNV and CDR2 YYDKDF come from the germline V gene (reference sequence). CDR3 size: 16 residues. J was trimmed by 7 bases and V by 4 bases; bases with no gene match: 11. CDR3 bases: TGTGCCACCAGCATGGCCCCGGGGACTAGCATAAATGAGCAGTTCTTC. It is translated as CATSMAPGTSINEQFF. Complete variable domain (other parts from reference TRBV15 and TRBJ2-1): DAMVIQNPRYQVTQFGKPVTLSCSQTLNHNVMYWYQQKSSQAPKLLFHYYDKDFNNEADTPDNFQSRRPNTSFCFLDIRSPGLGDTAMYLCATSMAPGTSINEQFFGPGTRLTVL.

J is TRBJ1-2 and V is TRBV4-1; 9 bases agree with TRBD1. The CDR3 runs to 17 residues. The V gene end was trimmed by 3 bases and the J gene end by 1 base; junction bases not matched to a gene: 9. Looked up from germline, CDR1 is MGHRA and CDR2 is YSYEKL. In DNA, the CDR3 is TGCGCCAGCAGCCACCAGACAGGGGGGACTAATAACTATGGCTACACCTTC. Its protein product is CASSHQTGGTNNYGYTF.

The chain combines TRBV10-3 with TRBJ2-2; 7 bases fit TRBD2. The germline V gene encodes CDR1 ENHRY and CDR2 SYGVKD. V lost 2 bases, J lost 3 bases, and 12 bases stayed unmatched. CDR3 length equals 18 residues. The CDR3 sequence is CAISESGAGVYHTGELFF. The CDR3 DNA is TGTGCCATCAGTGAGAGCGGGGCGGGAGTGTATCACACCGGGGAGCTGTTTTTT.

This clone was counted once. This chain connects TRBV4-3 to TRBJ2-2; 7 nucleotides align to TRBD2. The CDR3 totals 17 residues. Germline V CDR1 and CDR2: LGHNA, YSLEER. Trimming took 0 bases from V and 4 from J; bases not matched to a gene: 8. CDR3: CASSQDGASGATGELFF. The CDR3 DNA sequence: TGCGCCAGCAGCCAAGATGGGGCTAGCGGAGCCACCGGGGAGCTGTTTTTT.

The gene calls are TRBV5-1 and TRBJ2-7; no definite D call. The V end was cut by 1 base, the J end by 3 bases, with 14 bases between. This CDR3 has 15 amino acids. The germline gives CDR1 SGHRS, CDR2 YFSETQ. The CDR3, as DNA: TGCGCCAGCAGCTTGTCTACGGGCCCGTTCTACGAGCAGTACTTC. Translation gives CASSLSTGPFYEQYF.

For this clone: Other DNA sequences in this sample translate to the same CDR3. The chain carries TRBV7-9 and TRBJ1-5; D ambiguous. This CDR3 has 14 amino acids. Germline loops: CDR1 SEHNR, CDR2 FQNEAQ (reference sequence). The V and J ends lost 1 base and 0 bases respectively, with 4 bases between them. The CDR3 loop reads CASSLEGSNQPQHF. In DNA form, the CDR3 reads TGTGCCAGCAGCTTAGAAGGTAGCAATCAGCCCCAGCATTTT.

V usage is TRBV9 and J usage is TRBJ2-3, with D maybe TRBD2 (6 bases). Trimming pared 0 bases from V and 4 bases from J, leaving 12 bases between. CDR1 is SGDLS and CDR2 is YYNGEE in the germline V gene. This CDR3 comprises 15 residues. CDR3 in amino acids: CASSVAGAPPDTQYF. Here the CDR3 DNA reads TGTGCCAGCAGCGTAGCGGGAGCCCCCCCAGATACGCAGTATTTT.

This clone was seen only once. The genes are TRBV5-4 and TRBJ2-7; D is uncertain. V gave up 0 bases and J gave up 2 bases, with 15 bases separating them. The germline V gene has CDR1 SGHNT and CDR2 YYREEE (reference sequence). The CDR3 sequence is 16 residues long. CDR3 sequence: CASSLVATDDPYEQYF. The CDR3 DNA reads TGTGCCAGCAGCTTGGTGGCTACTGACGATCCCTACGAGCAGTACTTC.

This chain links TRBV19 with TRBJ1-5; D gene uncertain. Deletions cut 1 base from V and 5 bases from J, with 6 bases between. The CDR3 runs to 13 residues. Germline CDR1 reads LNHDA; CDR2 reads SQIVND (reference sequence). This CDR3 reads CASSIVQHQPQHF. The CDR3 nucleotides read TGTGCCAGTAGTATAGTTCAGCATCAGCCCCAGCATTTT.

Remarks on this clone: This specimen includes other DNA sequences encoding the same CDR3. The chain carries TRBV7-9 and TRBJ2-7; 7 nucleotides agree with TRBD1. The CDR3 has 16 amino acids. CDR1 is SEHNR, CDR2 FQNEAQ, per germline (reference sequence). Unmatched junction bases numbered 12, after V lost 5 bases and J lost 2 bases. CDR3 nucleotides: TGTGCCAGCAGCCAAAACAGGGGACCGAACCCCTACGAGCAGTACTTC. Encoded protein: CASSQNRGPNPYEQYF.